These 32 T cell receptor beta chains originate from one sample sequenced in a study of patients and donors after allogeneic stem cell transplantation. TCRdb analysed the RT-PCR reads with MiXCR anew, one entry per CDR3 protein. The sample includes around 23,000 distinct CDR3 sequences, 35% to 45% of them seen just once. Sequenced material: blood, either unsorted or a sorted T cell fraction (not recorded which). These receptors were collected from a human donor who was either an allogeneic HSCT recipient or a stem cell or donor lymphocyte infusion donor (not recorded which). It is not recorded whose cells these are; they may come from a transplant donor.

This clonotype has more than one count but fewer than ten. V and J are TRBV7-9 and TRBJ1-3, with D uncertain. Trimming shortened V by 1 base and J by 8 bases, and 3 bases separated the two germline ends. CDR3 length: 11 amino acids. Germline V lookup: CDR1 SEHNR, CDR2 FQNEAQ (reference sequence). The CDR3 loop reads CASSLGHTIYF. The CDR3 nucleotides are TGTGCCAGCAGCTTAGGACACACCATATATTTT.

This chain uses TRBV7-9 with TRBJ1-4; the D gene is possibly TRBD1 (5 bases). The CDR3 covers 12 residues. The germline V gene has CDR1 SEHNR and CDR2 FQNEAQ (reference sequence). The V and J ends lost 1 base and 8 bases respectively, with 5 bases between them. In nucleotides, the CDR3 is TGTGCCAGCAGCTTAGGGGGGGAAAAACTGTTTTTT. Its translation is CASSLGGEKLFF.

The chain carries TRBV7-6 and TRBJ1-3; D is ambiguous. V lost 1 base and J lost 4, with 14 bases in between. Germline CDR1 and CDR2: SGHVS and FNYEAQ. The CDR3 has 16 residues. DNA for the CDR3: TGTGCCAGCAGCTTAGATGTCAGTATTGGCGGAAACACCATATATTTT. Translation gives CASSLDVSIGGNTIYF.

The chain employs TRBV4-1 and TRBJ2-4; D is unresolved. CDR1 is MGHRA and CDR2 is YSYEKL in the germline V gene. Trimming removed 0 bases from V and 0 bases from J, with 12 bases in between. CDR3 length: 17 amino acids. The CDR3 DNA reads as TGCGCCAGCAGCCAAGACCAAGTAGGTCGAGCCAAAAACATTCAGTACTTC. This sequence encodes CASSQDQVGRAKNIQYF.

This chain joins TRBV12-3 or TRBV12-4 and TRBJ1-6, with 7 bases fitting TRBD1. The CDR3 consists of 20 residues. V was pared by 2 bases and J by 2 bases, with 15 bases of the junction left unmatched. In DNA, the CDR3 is TGTGCCAGCAGTTTAAGGACCGGACAGGTCGACACCCCCTATAATTCACCCCTCCACTTT. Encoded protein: CASSLRTGQVDTPYNSPLHF.

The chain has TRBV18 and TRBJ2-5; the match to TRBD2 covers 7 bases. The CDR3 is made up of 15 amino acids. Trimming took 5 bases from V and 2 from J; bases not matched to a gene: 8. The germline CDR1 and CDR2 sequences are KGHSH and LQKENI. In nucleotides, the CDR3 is TGTGCCAGCTCATCGGCTTCGCGGGGGCAAGAGACCCAGTACTTC. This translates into CASSSASRGQETQYF.

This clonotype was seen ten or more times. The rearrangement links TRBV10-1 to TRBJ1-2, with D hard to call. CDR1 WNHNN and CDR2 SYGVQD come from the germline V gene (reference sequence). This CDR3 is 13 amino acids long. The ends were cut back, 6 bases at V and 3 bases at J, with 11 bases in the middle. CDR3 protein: CASSEFWDYGYTF. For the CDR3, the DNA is TGCGCCAGCAGCGAATTTTGGGACTATGGCTACACCTTC.

The CDR3 DNA follows: TGCGCCAGCAGCTTGGATGGCTACACCTTC. Residues: CASSLDGYTF. The chain carries TRBV5-1 and TRBJ1-2; D not certain. CDR1 and CDR2 from the germline V gene are SGHRS and YFSETQ. V was cut by 0 bases and J by 6 bases, with 0 bases left in between. CDR3 length: 10 amino acids.

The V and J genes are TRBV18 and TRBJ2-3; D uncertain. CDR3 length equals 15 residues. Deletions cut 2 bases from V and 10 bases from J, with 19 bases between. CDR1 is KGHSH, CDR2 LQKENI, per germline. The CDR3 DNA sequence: TGTGCCAGCTCACCAATGGGTTTACCCGCAGGTTCGCAGTATTTT. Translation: CASSPMGLPAGSQYF.

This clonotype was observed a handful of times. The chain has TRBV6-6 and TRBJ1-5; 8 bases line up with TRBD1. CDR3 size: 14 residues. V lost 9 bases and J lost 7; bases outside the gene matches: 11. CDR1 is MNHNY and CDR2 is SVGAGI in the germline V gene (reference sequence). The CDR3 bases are TGTGCCAGTCAACTGGGGACAGGCGAGCAGCCCCAGCATTTT. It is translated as CASQLGTGEQPQHF.

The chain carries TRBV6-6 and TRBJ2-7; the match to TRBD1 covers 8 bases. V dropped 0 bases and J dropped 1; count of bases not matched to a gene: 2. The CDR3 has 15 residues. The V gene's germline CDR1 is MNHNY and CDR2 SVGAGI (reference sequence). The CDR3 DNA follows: TGTGCCAGCAGTTACTCGGACAGGGTGTCCTACGAGCAGTACTTC. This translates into CASSYSDRVSYEQYF.

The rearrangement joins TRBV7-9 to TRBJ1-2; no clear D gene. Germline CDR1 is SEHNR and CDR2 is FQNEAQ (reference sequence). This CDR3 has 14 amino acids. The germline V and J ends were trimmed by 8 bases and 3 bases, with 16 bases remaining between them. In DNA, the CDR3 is TGTGCCAGCCGCCGACCGGGTTTGGACTATGGCTACACCTTC. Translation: CASRRPGLDYGYTF.

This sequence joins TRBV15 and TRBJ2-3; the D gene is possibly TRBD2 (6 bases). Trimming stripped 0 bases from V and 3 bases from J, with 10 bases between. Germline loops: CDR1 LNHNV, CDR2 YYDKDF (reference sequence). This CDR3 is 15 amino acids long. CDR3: CATSRDPGGTDTQYF. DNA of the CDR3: TGTGCCACCAGCAGAGATCCCGGGGGTACAGATACGCAGTATTTT.

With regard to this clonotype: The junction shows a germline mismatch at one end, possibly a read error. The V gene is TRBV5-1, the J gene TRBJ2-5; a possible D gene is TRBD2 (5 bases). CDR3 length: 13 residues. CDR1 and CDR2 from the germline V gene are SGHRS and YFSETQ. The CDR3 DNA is TGCGCCAGTAGCTTTCGAGGGCCAGAGACCCAGTACTTC. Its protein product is CASSFRGPETQYF.

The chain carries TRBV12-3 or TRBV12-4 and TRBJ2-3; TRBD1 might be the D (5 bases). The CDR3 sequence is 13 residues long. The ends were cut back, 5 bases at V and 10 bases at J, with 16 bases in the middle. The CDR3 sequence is CASSRIQGDAQYF. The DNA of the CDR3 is TGTGCCAGCAGTAGAATCCAGGGCGATGCGCAGTATTTT.

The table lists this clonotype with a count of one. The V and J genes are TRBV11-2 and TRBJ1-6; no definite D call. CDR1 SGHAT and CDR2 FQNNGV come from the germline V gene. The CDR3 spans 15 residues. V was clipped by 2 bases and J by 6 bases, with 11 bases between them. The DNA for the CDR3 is TGTGCCAGCAGCTTACTGGCTGGGCCTAATTCACCCCTCCACTTT. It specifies CASSLLAGPNSPLHF.

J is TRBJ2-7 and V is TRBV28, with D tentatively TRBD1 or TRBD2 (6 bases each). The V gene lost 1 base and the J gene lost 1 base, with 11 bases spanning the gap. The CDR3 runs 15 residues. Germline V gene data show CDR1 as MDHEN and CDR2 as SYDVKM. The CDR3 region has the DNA TGTGCCAGCAGTTTATATGGGGGGCCTTCCTACGAGCAGTACTTC. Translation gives CASSLYGGPSYEQYF.

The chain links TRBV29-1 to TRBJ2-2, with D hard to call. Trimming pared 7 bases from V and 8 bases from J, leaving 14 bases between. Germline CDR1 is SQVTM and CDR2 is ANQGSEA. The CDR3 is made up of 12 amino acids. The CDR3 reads CSAQTGWGELFF. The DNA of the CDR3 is TGCAGCGCCCAAACCGGGTGGGGGGAGCTGTTTTTT.

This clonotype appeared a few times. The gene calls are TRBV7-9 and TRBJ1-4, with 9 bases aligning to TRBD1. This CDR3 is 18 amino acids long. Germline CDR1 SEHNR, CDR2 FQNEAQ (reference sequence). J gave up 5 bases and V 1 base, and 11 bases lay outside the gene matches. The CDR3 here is CASSLGGQGGSGNEKLFF. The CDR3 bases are TGTGCCAGCAGCTTAGGGGGACAGGGAGGATCAGGGAATGAAAAACTGTTTTTT. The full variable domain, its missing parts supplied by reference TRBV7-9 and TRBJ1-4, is DTGVSQNPRHKITKRGQNVTFRCDPISEHNRLYWYRQTLGQGPEFLTYFQNEAQLEKSRLLSDRFSAERPKGSFSTLEIQRTEQGDSAMYLCASSLGGQGGSGNEKLFFGSGTQLSVL.

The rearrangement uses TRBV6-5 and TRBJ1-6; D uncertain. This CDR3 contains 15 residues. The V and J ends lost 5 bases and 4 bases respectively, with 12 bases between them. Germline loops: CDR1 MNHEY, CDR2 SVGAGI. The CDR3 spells CASSTPYGYNSPLHF. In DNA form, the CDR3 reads TGTGCCAGCAGTACTCCTTACGGATATAATTCACCCCTCCACTTT.

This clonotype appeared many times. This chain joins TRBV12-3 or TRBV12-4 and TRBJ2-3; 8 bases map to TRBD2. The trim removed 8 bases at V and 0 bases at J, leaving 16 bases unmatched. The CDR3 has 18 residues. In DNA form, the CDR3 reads TGTGCCAGCGGGATATGGGGCCTAGCGGGCCGAAGCACAGATACGCAGTATTTT. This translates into CASGIWGLAGRSTDTQYF.

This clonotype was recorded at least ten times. This CDR3 reads CASSSDRVGEKLFF. In nucleotides, the CDR3 is TGTGCCAGCAGCTCGGACAGGGTGGGGGAAAAACTGTTTTTT. The rearrangement links TRBV7-9 to TRBJ1-4; TRBD1 agrees at 8 bases. V trimming: 4 bases; J trimming: 8 bases; junction bases outside the gene matches: 6. Germline CDR1 and CDR2: SEHNR and FQNEAQ (reference sequence). The CDR3 contains 14 residues.

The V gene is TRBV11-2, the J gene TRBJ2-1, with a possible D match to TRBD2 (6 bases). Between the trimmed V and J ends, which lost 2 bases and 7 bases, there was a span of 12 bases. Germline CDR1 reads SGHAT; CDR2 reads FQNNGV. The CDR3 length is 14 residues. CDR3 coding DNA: TGTGCCAGCAGCTTAATCGGGAGTAGGAATGAGCAGTTCTTC. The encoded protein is CASSLIGSRNEQFF.

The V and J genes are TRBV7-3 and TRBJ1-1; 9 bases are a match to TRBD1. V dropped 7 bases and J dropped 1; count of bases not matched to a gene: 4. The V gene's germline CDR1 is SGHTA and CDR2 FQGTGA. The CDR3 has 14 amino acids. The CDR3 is CASKTGQGNTEAFF. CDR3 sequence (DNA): TGTGCCAGCAAGACGGGACAGGGGAACACTGAAGCTTTCTTT.

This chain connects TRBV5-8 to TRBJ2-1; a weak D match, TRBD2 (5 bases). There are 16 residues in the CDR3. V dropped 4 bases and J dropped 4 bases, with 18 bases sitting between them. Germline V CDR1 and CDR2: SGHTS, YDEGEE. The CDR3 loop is CASSTPPTNKYNEQFF. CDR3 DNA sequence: TGTGCCAGCAGCACTCCTCCGACTAATAAATACAATGAGCAGTTCTTC.

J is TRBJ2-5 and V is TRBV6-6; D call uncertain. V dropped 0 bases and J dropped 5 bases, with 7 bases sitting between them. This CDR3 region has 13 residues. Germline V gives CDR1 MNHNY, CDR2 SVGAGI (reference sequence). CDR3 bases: TGTGCCAGCAGTTACTCGATTGGGGAGACCCAGTACTTC. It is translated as CASSYSIGETQYF.

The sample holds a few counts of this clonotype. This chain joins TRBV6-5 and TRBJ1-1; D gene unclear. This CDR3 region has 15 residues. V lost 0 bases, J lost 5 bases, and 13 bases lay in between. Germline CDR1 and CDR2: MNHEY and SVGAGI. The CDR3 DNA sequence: TGTGCCAGCAGTTACTCGATAAGGGCTAATACTGAAGCTTTCTTT. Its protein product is CASSYSIRANTEAFF.

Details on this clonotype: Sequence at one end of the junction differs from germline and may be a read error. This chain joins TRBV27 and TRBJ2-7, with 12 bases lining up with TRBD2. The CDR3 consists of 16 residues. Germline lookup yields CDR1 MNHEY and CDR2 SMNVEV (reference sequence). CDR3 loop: CASSLSSSGGAGEQYF. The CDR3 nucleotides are TGTGCGAGCAGTTTATCGTCTAGCGGGGGGGCCGGGGAGCAGTACTTC.

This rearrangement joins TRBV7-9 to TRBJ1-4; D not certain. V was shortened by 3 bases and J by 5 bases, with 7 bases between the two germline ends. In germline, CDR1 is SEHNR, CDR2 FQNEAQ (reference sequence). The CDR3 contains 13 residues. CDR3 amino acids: CASSFGENEKLFF. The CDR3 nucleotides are TGTGCCAGCAGCTTCGGCGAAAATGAAAAACTGTTTTTT.

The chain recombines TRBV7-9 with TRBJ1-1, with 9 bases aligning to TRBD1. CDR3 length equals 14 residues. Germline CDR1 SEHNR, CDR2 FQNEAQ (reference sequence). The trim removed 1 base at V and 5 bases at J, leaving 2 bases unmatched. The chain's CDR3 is CASSLDRGQTEAFF. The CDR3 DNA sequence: TGTGCCAGCAGCTTAGACAGGGGGCAAACTGAAGCTTTCTTT.

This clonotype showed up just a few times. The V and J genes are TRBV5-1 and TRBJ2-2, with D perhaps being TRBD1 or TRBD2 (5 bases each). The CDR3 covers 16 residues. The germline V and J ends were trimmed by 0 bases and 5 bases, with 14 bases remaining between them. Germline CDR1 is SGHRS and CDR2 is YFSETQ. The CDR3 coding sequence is TGCGCCAGCAGCTTGGTTCGGGGAGAGGGGACCGGGGAGCTGTTTTTT. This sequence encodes CASSLVRGEGTGELFF.

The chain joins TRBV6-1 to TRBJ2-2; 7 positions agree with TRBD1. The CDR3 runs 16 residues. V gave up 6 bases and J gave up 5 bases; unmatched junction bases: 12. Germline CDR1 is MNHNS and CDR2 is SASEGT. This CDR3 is CASSPGTARWTGELFF. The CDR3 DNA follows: TGTGCCAGCAGCCCTGGGACAGCCCGGTGGACCGGGGAGCTGTTTTTT.